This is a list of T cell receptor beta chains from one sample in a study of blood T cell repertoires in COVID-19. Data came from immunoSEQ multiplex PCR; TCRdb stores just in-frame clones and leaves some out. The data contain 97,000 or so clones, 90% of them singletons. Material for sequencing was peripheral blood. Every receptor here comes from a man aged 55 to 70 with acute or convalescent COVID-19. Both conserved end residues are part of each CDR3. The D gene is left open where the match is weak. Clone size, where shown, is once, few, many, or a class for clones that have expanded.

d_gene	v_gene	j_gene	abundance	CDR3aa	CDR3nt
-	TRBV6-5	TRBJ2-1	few	CASRASIQGNEQFF	TGTGCCAGCAGGGCCAGCATTCAGGGAAATGAGCAGTTCTTC
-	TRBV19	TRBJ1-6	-	CASSTPTVFSYNSPLHF	TGTGCCAGTAGTACTCCGACAGTCTTCTCCTATAATTCACCCCTCCACTTT
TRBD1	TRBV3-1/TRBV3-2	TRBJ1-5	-	CASSQGGDRFNQPQHF	TGTGCCAGCAGCCAAGGTGGGGACAGATTCAATCAGCCCCAGCATTTT
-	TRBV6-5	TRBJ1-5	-	CASSAPQGESQPQHF	TGTGCCAGCAGCGCCCCACAGGGTGAATCTCAGCCCCAGCATTTT
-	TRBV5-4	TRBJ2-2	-	CASSPQGRSGELFF	TGTGCCAGCAGCCCCCAGGGTAGGAGCGGGGAGCTGTTTTTT
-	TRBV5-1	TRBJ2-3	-	CASSLDGLGTDTQYF	TGCGCCAGCAGCTTGGACGGGTTGGGCACAGATACGCAGTATTTT
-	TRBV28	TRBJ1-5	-	CASSFSKTGYSNQPQHF	TGTGCCAGCAGTTTTTCGAAGACAGGTTATAGCAATCAGCCCCAGCATTTT
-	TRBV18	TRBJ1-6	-	CASSRQESPLHF	TGTGCCAGCTCACGACAGGAATCACCCCTCCACTTT
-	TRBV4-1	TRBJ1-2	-	CASSQRGRTTYGYTF	TGCGCCAGCAGCCAACGAGGGCGGACCACTTATGGCTACACCTTC
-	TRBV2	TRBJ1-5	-	CASRLQPDNSQPQHF	TGTGCCAGCAGACTTCAGCCAGACAACTCTCAGCCCCAGCATTTT
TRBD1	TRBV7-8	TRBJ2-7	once	CASSLSGQGTYEQYF	TGTGCCAGCAGCCTGTCGGGACAGGGGACCTACGAGCAGTACTTC
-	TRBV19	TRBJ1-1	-	CASSILGGLNTEAFF	TGTGCCAGTAGTATCCTCGGAGGGTTGAACACTGAAGCTTTCTTT
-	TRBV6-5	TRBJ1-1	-	CASRQVNTEAFF	TGTGCCAGCAGACAGGTGAACACTGAAGCTTTCTTT